The clone carrying this TCR beta chain was observed a handful of times. What it recognizes is unknown. A universal primer site arose from template switching, and cDNA bore unique molecular identifiers. MiXCR, run by TCRdb on the 5' RACE reads, gives a single entry per CDR3 protein. The data contain about 500,000 distinct CDR3 sequences, 14% of them seen just once; the ten biggest clones take up 0.98%. This sample was taken from a study of identical twins. Study results and limitations: The same donors were not followed; conclusions instead depended on cross-sectional statistical analysis.

CDR1 is MNHEY and CDR2 is SVGEGT in the germline V gene. Trimming removed 6 bases from V and 6 bases from J, with 21 bases in between. This CDR3 is built from 16 residues. These data were also filed under a second study, of yellow fever vaccine responses in identical twins.

The chain is built from TRBV6-2 or TRBV6-3 and TRBJ1-5; weak D call: TRBD1 (5 bases). This clonotype originated in a young woman in good health. The specimen was CD4+ T cells sorted from blood. In DNA form, the CDR3 reads TGTGCCAGCAGCCATGACAGAGAAAAGGGCGTTCAGCCCCAGCATTTT. The encoded protein is CASSHDREKGVQPQHF.